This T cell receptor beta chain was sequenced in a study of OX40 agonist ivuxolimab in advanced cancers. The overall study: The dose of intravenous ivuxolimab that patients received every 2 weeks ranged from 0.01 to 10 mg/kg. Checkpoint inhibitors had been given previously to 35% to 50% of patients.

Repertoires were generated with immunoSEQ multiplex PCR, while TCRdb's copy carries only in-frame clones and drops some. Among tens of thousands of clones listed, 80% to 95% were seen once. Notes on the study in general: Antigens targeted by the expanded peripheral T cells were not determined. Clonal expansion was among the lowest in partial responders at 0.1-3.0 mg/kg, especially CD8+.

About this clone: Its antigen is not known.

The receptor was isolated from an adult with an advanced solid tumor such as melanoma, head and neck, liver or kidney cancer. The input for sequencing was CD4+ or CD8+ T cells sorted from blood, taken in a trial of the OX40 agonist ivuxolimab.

CDR3 protein: CASRRTGANTEAFF. CDR3 nucleotides: TGTGCCAGCAGACGAACAGGGGCGAACACTGAAGCTTTCTTT. The chain links TRBV11-2 to TRBJ1-1; 7 nucleotides match TRBD1. V shed 6 bases and J 1 base; nucleotides not matched to a gene: 5. CDR3 length: 14 residues. From germline, CDR1 is SGHAT and CDR2 FQNNGV.